The clone carrying this T cell receptor (beta chain) was detected only once. What it binds is not known. This sample also contains other DNA sequences that code for the same CDR3. This specimen comes from a study of identifying expanded T cells in peripheral blood. Findings and limits, study-wide: Variance in clone template counts between approximately two-week samples significantly increased with total template count across all healthy donors. Over approximately two and four weeks, about 16 and 19 clones changed, versus around 1.3 between replicates.

Collection occurred without any documented infections or immune events in donors. Repertoires were generated with immunoSEQ multiplex PCR, while TCRdb's copy carries only in-frame clones and drops some. The table shows about 100,000 clones, with about 87% occurring only once. J lost 10 bases, V lost 0 bases, and 9 bases had no gene match. The CDR3 length is 16 residues. Germline lookup yields CDR1 SGHRS and CDR2 YFSETQ. The TCR comes from a person between 18 and 75 years old in good health. V gene TRBV5-1 combines with J gene TRBJ1-6; 8 bases are shared with TRBD1. The sample taken for sequencing was blood. The CDR3 DNA sequence: TGCGCCAGCAGCTTGGAACCAGGGGGCGCGGGCTCACCCCTCCACTTT. This gives the protein CASSLEPGGAGSPLHF.